Detailed here is one T cell receptor beta chain. Within the sample, other DNA sequences also encode this same CDR3. This sample was taken from a study of blood T cell repertoires in COVID-19. Study-wide context: Donors in the United States, Italy and Spain gave samples during acute or convalescent COVID-19. Sample material is recorded as cDNA or gDNA derived from T cells, B-cell-depleted T cells, or PBMCs.

With V trimmed by 1 base and J by 6 bases, 6 bases remained unmatched. The CDR3 runs 15 residues. Germline values: CDR1 SEHNR, CDR2 FQNEAQ (reference sequence). As handled by the study authors: From reference gene primer amplification, estimates of nucleated cell counts were derived. Sequenced by immunoSEQ multiplex PCR; TCRdb stores in-frame clones only, minus some. The D gene and trimming were derived from the DNA, and the V and J assignments and clone size from that table. The profile shows 84,000 or so clones, around nine tenths of them singletons. The rearrangement joins TRBV7-9 to TRBJ1-5, with 7 bases lining up with TRBD1. The receptor comes from a man aged 60-69 years with acute or convalescent COVID-19. Sequencing was performed on peripheral blood. The CDR3 protein is CASSLEGAKGQPQHF. For the CDR3, the DNA is TGTGCCAGCAGCTTAGAGGGGGCGAAAGGTCAGCCCCAGCATTTT.